A single TCR beta chain is shown here with its context. Its antigen is currently not known. No base quality values were provided; no much bigger clone lies one nucleotide off. These data belong to a study of blood T cell repertoires in COVID-19 (dated by TCRdb to 2020 to 2022). The study in broad terms: The collaborator samples originated in the United States, Italy and Spain and spanned the acute and convalescent phases of COVID-19. The prospective study material was composed of cDNA or gDNA derived from T cells, B-cell-depleted T cells, or PBMCs. Subjects who had been exposed to COVID-19, were actively infected with it, or had recovered from it provided the deeply sampled blood TCRbeta repertoires that made up the dataset. The repertoires were made available in a free public database intended to serve as a resource for research on the immune response to SARS-CoV-2. The samples were drawn from the first 160 participants of the ongoing ImmuneRACE study and from 1,254 subjects provided by 6 global collaborators. Sample metadata almost always included a de-identified subject ID, COVID-19 status, age in years and sex. Where available, HLA class I and class II types were taken from metadata supplied by the sample provider and were not determined by assay-based typing.

Enrolling through a virtual design, the prospective study's participants ranged in age from roughly 18 to 89 years and lived across approximately 25 United States geographic areas. Cohort assignment in the prospective study relied on participant-reported clinical history from a screening survey and a study questionnaire. Recovered participants in ImmuneRACE Cohort 3 were defined as having two consecutive negative NP/OP PCR tests, clearance from a healthcare professional, or resolution of symptoms. In the prospective study, mobile phlebotomists collected whole blood, serum and a nasopharyngeal or oropharyngeal swab from each participant. Additional blood draws and questionnaires over an approximately 2-month period could optionally be provided by prospective study participants. Prospective study blood samples were shipped either frozen or at room temperature before DNA extraction. The immunoSEQ Assay, a bias-controlled multiplex PCR, was used to amplify TCRbeta CDR3 regions from genomic DNA. For the original study's pipeline: The number of nucleated cells in each sample was estimated by amplification of reference gene primers within the assay. Sequence reads were collapsed and filtered to measure the absolute abundance of every unique TCRbeta CDR3 rearrangement. For each sample, productive Simpson clonality was calculated as the square root of Simpson's diversity index over productive rearrangements. Entries here come from immuneACCESS through TCRdb and include only in-frame sequences with V and J called. Some clones fail to appear in such tables; in the studies checked, an unresolved V gene covers under half of the shortfall, and the cause of the remainder is unknown. V, J and clone size are taken as reported in that table, and D and trimming were inferred from the DNA itself. Across this sample there are 270,000 or so clones, with roughly nine tenths seen only once. Jointly, the top ten make up approximately 2.6% of the sample.

Results and caveats for the whole study, not just this receptor: The quantity of clinical and demographic metadata differed by source and by participant and was supplied without curation.

This TCR derives from a woman aged 18-29 years who had recovered from COVID-19. Sequenced input: PBMCs or T cells enriched from blood (not recorded which).

The DNA reads as follows: TGCGCCAGCAGAGAGGGAATCGACCGTACCGGGGAGCTGTTTTTT. It translates to CASREGIDRTGELFF. The sequence links TRBV5-1 to TRBJ2-2; 5 matching bases give a weak D call of TRBD2. The germline V gene supplies CDR1 SGHRS and CDR2 YFSETQ. V and J lose 5 bases and 5 bases, and a span of 16 bases separates them. Taken from cysteine to phenylalanine, the CDR3 has 15 residues. The sequence is cut down to CDR3 DNA, 45 bases in frame from base 1.